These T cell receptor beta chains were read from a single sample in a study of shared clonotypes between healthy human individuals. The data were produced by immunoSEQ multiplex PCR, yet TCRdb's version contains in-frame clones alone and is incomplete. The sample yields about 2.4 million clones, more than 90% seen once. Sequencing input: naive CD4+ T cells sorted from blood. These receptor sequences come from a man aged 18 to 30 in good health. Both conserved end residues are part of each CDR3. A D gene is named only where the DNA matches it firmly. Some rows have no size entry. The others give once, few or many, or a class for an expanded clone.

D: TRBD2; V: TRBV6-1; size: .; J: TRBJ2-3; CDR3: CASSDIAGVSDTQYF; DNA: TGTGCCAGCAGCGACATAGCGGGAGTTTCAGATACGCAGTATTTT
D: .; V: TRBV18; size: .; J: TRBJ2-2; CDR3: CASSPPLGGTGELFF; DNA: TGTGCCAGCTCACCACCGCTGGGTGGCACCGGGGAGCTGTTTTTT
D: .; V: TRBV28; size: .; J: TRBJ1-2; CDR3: CASSDRLQGSGGYTF; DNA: TGTGCCAGCAGTGACCGCTTACAGGGAAGTGGTGGCTACACCTTC
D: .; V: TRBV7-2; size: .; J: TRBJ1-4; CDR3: CASIEQGGNEKLFF; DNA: TGTGCCAGCATCGAGCAGGGAGGAAATGAAAAACTGTTTTTT
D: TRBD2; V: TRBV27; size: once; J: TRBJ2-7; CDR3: CASSLSASGLVYEQYF; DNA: TGTGCCAGCAGTTTATCAGCTAGCGGACTTGTCTACGAGCAGTACTTC
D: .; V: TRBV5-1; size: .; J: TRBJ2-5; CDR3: CASSFPRQGGETQYF; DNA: TGCGCCAGCAGCTTTCCCAGACAGGGAGGGGAGACCCAGTACTTC
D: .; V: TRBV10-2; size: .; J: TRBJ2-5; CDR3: CASSGETTGRETQYF; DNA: TGCGCCAGCAGTGGCGAAACCACAGGGAGGGAGACCCAGTACTTC
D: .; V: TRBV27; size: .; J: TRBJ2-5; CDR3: CASSLNVLKTQYF; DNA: TGTGCCAGCAGTTTGAATGTGTTGAAGACCCAGTACTTC
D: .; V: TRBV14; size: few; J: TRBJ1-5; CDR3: CASSQENSRGQGRQPQHF; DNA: TGTGCCAGCAGCCAAGAGAATTCCCGCGGCCAGGGGCGTCAGCCCCAGCATTTT
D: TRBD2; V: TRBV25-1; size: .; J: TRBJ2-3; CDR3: CASSAPGTRTDTQYF; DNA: TGTGCCAGCAGTGCCCCCGGGACTAGAACAGATACGCAGTATTTT
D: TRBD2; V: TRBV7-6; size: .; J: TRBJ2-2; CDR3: CASSLWELADTGELFF; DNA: TGTGCCAGCAGCTTATGGGAACTAGCGGACACCGGGGAGCTGTTTTTT
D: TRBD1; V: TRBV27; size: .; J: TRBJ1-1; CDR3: CASRTGTGGRTEAFF; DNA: TGTGCCAGCAGGACCGGGACAGGGGGCAGAACTGAAGCTTTCTTT
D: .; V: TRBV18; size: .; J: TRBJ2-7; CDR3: CASSPLATDYEQYF; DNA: TGTGCCAGCTCACCTCTCGCCACAGATTACGAGCAGTACTTC
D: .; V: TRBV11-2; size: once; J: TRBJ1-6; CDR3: CASSLSLYNSPLHF; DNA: TGTGCCAGCAGCCTCTCCCTCTATAATTCACCCCTCCACTTT
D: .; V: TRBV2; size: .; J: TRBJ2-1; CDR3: CASSGHPSYNEQFF; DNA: TGTGCCAGCAGTGGGCACCCCTCCTACAATGAGCAGTTCTTC
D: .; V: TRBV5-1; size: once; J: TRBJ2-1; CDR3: CASSLVADNSNEQFF; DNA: TGCGCCAGCAGCTTGGTCGCGGACAATTCCAATGAGCAGTTCTTC
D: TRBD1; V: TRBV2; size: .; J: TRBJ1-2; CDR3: CASGQGVYGYTF; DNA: TGTGCCAGCGGACAGGGGGTCTATGGCTACACCTTC
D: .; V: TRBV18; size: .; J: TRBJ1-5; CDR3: CASSDWGGNQPQHF; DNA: TGTGCCAGCTCCGATTGGGGGGGCAATCAGCCCCAGCATTTT
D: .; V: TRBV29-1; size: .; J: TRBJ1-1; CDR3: CSARDTEAFF; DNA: TGCAGCGCACGGGACACTGAAGCTTTCTTT
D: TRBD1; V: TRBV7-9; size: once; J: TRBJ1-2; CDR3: CASSPSGGDYGYTF; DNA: TGTGCCAGCAGCCCGTCAGGGGGGGACTATGGCTACACCTTC
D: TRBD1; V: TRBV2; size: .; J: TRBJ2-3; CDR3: CASRQGQGKADTQYF; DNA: TGTGCCAGCAGGCAAGGACAGGGGAAGGCAGATACGCAGTATTTT
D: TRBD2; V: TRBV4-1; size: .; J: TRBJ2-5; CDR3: CASSPRTSGGGETQYF; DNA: TGCGCCAGCAGCCCACGGACTAGCGGGGGTGGAGAGACCCAGTACTTC
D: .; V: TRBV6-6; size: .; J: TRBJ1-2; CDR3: CASSNRNHGYTF; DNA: TGTGCCAGCAGTAACAGAAATCATGGCTACACCTTC
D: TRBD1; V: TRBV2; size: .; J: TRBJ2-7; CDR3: CASGRDREAVEQYF; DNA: TGTGCCAGCGGGAGAGACAGGGAAGCTGTCGAGCAGTACTTC
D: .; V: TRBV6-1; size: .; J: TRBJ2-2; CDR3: CASRRGNTGELFF; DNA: TGTGCCAGCAGAAGGGGTAACACCGGGGAGCTGTTTTTT
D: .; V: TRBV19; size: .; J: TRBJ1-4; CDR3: CASSTSGEKLFF; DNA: TGTGCCAGTAGTACCTCGGGCGAAAAACTGTTTTTT
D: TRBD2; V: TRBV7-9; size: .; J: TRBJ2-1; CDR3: CASSSILAGLMNEQFF; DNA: TGTGCCAGCAGCAGTATTCTAGCGGGTCTTATGAATGAGCAGTTCTTC
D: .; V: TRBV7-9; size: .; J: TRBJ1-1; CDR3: CASSLGGWQGRTEAFF; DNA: TGTGCCAGCAGCTTAGGTGGTTGGCAGGGTAGAACTGAAGCTTTCTTT
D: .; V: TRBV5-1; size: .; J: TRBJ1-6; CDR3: CASSLGSSYNSPLHF; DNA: TGCGCCAGCAGCCTGGGGAGCTCCTATAATTCACCCCTCCACTTT